This T cell receptor beta chain was found in a study of beta chain features in type 1 diabetes. Study-level findings and limits: Patients with Type 1 diabetes showed moderately but significantly shorter TCRB CDR3s in all four CD4+ subsets.

Of the isolated RNA, all was reverse transcribed, and so the sequenced material was expressed TCRB transcripts. Sequencing used immunoSEQ multiplex PCR; TCRdb keeps in-frame clones, though not all of them. The repertoire has 860,000 or so clones, about a sixth of them found once; the top ten carry about 0.025%. Germline lookup yields CDR1 LGHNA and CDR2 YSLEER. The CDR3 is made up of 19 amino acids. The ends lost 0 bases at V and 6 bases at J; junction bases unmatched: 18. This clone was counted between two and nine times. Its antigen is as yet unknown. Material: naive CD4+ T cells from blood. This clonotype was sampled from a young woman in good health. This chain links TRBV4-3 with TRBJ2-3; TRBD2 matches at 7 bases. The CDR3 DNA follows: TGCGCCAGCAGCCAAGAGTCGATTAGCGGGTCCGATATCGGGGATACGCAGTATTTT. Translation: CASSQESISGSDIGDTQYF.